This TCR beta chain derives from a study of blood T cell repertoires in COVID-19. The germline V gene has CDR1 SGHRS and CDR2 YFSETQ. The trim removed 2 bases at V and 4 bases at J, leaving 3 bases unmatched. CDR3 size: 14 residues. Original data processing: Amplification of reference gene primers was used by the study to estimate nucleated cell counts. Clones were sequenced by immunoSEQ multiplex PCR, and TCRdb holds only the in-frame ones, with some missing. Clonal size and the V and J genes are those of that table, whereas D and trimming came from the DNA. This sample has over 200,000 clones, with around 90% found just once.

The receptor's source is a woman between 18 and 29 years old who had recovered from COVID-19. The source material was peripheral blood. V is TRBV5-1 and J is TRBJ2-1; 7 nucleotides match TRBD2. As DNA, the CDR3 is TGCGCCAGCAGCTTCCGGGAGGTTTACAATGAGCAGTTCTTC. Its translation is CASSFREVYNEQFF.